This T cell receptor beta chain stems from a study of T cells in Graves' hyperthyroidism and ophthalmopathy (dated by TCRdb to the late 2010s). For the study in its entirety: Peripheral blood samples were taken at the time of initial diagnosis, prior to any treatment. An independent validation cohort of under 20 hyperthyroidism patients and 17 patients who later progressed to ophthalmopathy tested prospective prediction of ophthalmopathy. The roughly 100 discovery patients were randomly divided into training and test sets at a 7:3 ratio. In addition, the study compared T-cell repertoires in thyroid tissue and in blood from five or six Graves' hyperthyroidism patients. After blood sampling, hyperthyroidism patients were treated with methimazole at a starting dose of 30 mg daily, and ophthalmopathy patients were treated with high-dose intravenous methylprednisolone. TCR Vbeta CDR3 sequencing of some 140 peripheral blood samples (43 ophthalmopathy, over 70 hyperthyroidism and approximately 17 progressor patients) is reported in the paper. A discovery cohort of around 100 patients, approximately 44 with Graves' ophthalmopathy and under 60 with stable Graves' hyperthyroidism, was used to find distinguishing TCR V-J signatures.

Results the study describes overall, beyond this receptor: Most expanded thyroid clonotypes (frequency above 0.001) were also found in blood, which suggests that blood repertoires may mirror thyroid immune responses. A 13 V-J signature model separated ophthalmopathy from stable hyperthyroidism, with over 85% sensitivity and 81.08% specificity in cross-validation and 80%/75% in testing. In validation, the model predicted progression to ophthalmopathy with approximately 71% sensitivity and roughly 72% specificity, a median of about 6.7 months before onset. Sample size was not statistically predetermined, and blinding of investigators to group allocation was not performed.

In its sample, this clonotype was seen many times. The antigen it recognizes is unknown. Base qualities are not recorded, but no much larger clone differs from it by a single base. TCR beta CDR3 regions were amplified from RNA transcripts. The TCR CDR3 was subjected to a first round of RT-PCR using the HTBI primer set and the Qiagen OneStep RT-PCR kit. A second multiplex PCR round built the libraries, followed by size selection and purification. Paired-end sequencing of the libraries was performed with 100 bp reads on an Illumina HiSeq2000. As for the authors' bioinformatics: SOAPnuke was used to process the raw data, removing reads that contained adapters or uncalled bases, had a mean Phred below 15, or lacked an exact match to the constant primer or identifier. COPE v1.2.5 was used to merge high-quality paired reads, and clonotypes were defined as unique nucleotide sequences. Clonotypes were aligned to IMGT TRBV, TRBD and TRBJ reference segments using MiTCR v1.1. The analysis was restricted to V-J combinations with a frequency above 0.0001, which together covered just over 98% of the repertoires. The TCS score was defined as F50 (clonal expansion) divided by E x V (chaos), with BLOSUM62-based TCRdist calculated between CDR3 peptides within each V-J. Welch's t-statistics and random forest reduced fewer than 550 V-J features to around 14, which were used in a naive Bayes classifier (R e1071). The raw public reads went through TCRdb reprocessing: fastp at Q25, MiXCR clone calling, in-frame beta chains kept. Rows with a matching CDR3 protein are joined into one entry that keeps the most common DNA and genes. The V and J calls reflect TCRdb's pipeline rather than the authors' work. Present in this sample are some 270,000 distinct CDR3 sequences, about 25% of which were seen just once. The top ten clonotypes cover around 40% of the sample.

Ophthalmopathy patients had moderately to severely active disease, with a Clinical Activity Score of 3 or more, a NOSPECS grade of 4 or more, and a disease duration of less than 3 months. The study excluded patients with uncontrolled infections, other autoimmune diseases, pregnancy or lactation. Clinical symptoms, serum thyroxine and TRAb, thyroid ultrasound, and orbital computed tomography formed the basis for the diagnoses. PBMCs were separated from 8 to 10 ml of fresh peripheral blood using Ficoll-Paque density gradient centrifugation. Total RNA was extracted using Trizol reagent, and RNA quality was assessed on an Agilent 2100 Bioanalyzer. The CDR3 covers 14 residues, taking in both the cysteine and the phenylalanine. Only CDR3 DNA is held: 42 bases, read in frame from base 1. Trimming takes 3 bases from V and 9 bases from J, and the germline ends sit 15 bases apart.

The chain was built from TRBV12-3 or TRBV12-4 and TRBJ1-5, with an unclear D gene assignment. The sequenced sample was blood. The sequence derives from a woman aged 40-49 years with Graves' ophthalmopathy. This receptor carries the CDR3 CASSFEDRAGPQHF. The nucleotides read TGTGCCAGCAGTTTTGAGGACCGGGCGGGGCCCCAGCATTTT.